This TCR beta chain was found in a study of blood T cell repertoires in COVID-19. V was pared by 6 bases and J by 6 bases, with 9 bases of the junction left unmatched. The CDR3 has 15 residues. Germline-derived CDR1 and CDR2 are LGHDT and YNNKEL (reference sequence). Enrollees, about 18 to 95 years old, lived in 24 US areas. Which cohort a participant joined came from the clinical history participants gave. Per the original methods: How many nucleated cells were present was estimated from reference gene primer amplification. Profiling relied on immunoSEQ multiplex PCR, and the TCRdb table lists in-frame clones only, not all of them. That table furnishes V, J and clone size, whereas the DNA furnished D and trimming. The table has approximately 470,000 clones, about 85% seen once; the top ten hold about 0.7%.

This chain connects TRBV3-1 (or the pseudogene TRBV3-2) to TRBJ1-4; 8 bases match TRBD1. Sequencing was done on a sample of PBMCs or T cells enriched from blood (not recorded which). This TCR was sampled from a woman under 30 who had recovered from COVID-19. DNA of the CDR3: TGTGCCAGCAGTTCCCAGGGGGCGCAGGATGAAAAACTGTTTTTT. Translation gives CASSSQGAQDEKLFF.